This TCR beta chain was found in a study of blood T cell repertoires in COVID-19. Study in general: COVID-19 samples collected from the United States, Italy and Spain covered acute and convalescent phases. T cells, B-cell-depleted T cells, or PBMCs provided the cDNA or gDNA that served as material.

Clones were sequenced by immunoSEQ multiplex PCR, and TCRdb holds only the in-frame ones, with some missing. The sample gives about 320,000 clones, roughly 89% of which show up once; around 10% is in the top ten. V gave up 2 bases and J gave up 8 bases; unmatched junction bases: 8. The CDR3 spans 15 residues. Germline CDR1 reads SGHVS; CDR2 reads FQNEAQ. This receptor was obtained from a woman aged 25 to 45 with COVID-19, enrolled during active disease. The specimen was peripheral blood. The chain has TRBV7-8 and TRBJ1-5; 8 nucleotides agree with TRBD1. CDR3 in DNA: TGTGCCAGCAGCTTATGGGCAGGGGGCGTAAAGCCCCAGCATTTT. It codes for CASSLWAGGVKPQHF.